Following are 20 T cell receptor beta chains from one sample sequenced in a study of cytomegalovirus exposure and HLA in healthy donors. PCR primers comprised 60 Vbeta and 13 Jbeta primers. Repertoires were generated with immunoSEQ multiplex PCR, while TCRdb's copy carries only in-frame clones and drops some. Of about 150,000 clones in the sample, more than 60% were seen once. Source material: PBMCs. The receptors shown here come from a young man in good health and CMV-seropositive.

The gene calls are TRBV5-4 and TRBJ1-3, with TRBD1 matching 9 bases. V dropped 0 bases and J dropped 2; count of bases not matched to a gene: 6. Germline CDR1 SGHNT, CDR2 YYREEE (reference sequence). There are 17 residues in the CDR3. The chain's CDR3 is CASSLGRTGVAGNTIYF. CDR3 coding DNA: TGTGCCAGCAGCTTGGGGAGGACAGGGGTTGCTGGAAACACCATATATTTT.

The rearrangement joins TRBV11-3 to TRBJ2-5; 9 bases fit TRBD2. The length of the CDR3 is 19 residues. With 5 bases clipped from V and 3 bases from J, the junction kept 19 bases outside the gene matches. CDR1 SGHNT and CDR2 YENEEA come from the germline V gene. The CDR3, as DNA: TGTGCCAGCAGCCAGTGGGCGCTAGCGGGAAGGATTGGTGAAGAGACCCAGTACTTC. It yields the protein CASSQWALAGRIGEETQYF. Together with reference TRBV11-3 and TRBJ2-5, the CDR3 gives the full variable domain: EAGVVQSPRYKIIEKKQPVAFWCNPISGHNTLYWYLQNLGQGPELLIRYENEEAVDDSQLPKDRFSAERLKGVDSTLKIQPAELGDSAVYLCASSQWALAGRIGEETQYFGPGTRLLVL.

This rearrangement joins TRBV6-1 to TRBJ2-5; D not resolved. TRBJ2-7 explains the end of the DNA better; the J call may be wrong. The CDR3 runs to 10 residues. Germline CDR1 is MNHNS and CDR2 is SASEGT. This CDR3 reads CASGDYEQYF. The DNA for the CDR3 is TGTGCCAGCGGGGACTACGAGCAGTACTTC.

The CDR3 DNA is TGTGCCAGCAGTCTCGACCGGGGATTTGAAGCTTTCTTT. It is translated as CASSLDRGFEAFF. This chain links TRBV6-5 with TRBJ1-1; no clear D gene. In germline, CDR1 is MNHEY, CDR2 SVGAGI. The CDR3 loop spans 13 amino acids. The V end lost 5 bases, the J end lost 7 bases, and 14 bases lay between the germline ends.

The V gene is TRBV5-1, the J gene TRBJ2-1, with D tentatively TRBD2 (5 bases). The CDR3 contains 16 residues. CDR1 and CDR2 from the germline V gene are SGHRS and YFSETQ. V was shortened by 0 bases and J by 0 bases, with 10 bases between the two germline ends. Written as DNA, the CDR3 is TGCGCCAGCAGCTTGGAAAGAGGGAGCTCCTACAATGAGCAGTTCTTC. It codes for CASSLERGSSYNEQFF.

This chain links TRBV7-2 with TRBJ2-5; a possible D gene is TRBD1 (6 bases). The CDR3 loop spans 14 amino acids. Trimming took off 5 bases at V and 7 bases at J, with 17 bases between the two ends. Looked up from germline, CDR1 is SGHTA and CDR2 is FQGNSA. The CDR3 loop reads CASSKSDSAGTQYF. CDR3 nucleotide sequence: TGTGCCAGCAGCAAATCGGACAGCGCAGGGACCCAGTACTTC.

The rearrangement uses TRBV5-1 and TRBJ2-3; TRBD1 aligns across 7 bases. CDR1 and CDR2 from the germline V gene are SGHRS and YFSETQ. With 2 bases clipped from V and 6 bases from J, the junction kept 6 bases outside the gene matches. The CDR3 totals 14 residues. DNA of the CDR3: TGCGCCAGCAGCTTAGGACAGGTGCGCGATACGCAGTATTTT. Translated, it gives CASSLGQVRDTQYF.

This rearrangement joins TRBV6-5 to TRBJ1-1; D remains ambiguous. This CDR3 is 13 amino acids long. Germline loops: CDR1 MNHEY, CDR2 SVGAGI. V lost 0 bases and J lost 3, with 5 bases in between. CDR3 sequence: CASSYSRDTEAFF. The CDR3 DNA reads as TGTGCCAGCAGTTACTCGCGGGACACTGAAGCTTTCTTT.

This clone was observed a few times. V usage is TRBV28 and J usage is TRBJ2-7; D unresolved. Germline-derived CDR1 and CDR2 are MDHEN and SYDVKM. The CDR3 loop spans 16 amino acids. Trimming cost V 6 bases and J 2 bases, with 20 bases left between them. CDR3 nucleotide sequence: TGTGCCAGCAGCTACTCCCAAGACTCGATCGCCTACGAGCAGTACTTC. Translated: CASSYSQDSIAYEQYF.

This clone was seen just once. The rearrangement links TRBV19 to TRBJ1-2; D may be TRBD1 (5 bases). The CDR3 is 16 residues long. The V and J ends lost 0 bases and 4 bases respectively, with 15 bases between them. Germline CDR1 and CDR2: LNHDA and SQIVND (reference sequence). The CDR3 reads CASSIEARGVGYGYTF. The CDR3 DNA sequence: TGTGCCAGTAGTATAGAGGCTCGGGGGGTAGGCTATGGCTACACCTTC.

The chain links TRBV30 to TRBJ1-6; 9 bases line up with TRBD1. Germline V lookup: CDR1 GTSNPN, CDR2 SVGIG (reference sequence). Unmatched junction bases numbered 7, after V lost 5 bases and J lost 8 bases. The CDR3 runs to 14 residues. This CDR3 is CAWLAGTGYSPLHF. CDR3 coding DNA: TGTGCCTGGCTGGCCGGGACAGGGTATTCACCCCTCCACTTT.

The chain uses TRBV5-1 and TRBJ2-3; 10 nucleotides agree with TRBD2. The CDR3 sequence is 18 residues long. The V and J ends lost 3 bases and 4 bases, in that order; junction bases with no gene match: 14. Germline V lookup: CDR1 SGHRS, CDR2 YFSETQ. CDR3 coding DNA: TGCGCCAGCAGCTCACCCCAGGCTAGCGGGAGTTGGGCAGATACGCAGTATTTT. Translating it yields CASSSPQASGSWADTQYF. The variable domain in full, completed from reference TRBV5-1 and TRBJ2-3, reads KAGVTQTPRYLIKTRGQQVTLSCSPISGHRSVSWYQQTPGQGLQFLFEYFSETQRNKGNFPGRFSGRQFSNSRSEMNVSTLELGDSALYLCASSSPQASGSWADTQYFGPGTRLTVL.

CDR3 amino acids: CASSLPDRVYEQYF. DNA for the CDR3: TGTGCCAGCAGCCTACCGGACAGGGTTTACGAGCAGTACTTC. The genes are TRBV7-2 and TRBJ2-7; TRBD1 agrees at 8 bases. The CDR3 loop spans 14 amino acids. From germline, CDR1 is SGHTA and CDR2 FQGNSA. The V gene end was trimmed by 5 bases and the J gene end by 4 bases; junction bases not matched to a gene: 7.

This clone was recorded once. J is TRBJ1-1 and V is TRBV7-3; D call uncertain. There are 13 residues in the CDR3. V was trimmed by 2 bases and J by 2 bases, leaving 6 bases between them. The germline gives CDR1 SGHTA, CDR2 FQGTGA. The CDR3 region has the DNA TGTGCCAGCAGCTTACGACAAAACACTGAAGCTTTCTTT. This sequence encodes CASSLRQNTEAFF.

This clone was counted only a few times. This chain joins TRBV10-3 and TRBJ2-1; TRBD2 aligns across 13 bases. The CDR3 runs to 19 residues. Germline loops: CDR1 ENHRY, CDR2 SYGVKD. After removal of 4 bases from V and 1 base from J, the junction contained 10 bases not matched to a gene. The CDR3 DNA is TGTGCCATCAGTGCACCGGGACTAGCGGGAAAGGAGTCCTACAATGAGCAGTTCTTC. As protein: CAISAPGLAGKESYNEQFF.

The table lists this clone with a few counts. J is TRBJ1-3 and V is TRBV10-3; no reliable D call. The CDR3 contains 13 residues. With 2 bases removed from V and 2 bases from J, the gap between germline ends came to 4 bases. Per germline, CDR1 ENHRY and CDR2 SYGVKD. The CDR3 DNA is TGTGCCATCAGTGAGACAGCTGGAAACACCATATATTTT. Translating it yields CAISETAGNTIYF.

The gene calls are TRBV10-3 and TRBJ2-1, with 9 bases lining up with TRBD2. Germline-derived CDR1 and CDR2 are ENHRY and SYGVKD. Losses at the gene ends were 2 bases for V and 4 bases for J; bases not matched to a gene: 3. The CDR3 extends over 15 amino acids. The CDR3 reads CAISETSGPYNEQFF. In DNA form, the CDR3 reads TGTGCCATCAGTGAGACTAGCGGGCCGTACAATGAGCAGTTCTTC.

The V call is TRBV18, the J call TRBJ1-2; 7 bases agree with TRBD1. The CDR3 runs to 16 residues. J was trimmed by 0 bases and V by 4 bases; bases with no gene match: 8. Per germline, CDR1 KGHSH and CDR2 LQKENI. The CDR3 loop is CASSLNRGEANYGYTF. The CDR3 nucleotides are TGTGCCAGCTCACTTAACAGGGGTGAAGCTAACTATGGCTACACCTTC.

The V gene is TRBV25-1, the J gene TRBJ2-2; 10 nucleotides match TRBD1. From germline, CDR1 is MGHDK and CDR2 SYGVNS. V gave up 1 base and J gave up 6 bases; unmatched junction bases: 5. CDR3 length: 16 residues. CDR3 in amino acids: CASSESRDRGPGELFF. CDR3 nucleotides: TGTGCCAGCAGTGAATCTCGGGACAGGGGTCCCGGGGAGCTGTTTTTT.

The CDR3 DNA reads TGTGCCAGCAGTTGGGCTGCCCGTAATGAAAAACTGTTTTTT. Amino acids: CASSWAARNEKLFF. The chain uses TRBV28 and TRBJ1-4; D is unclear. CDR3 length: 14 amino acids. Germline values: CDR1 MDHEN, CDR2 SYDVKM. The V and J ends lost 4 bases and 4 bases respectively, with 10 bases between them.